The next 17 T cell receptor beta chains were all read from a single sample in a study of cytomegalovirus exposure and HLA in healthy donors. The PCR employed 60 Vbeta primers together with 13 Jbeta primers. Generated by immunoSEQ multiplex PCR, the TCRdb table keeps only in-frame clones and is missing some. Altogether roughly 130,000 clones are present, more than 60% being singletons, with the ten largest covering approximately 1.7%. The sample taken for sequencing was PBMCs. Receptors were obtained from a woman between 35 and 50 years old in good health and CMV-seronegative.

This clone occurred a few times. This chain connects TRBV6-1 to TRBJ2-5; the D gene is possibly TRBD2 (6 bases). V gave up 1 base and J gave up 5 bases, with 17 bases separating them. The CDR3 has 16 residues. From germline, CDR1 is MNHNS and CDR2 SASEGT. This CDR3 is CASSEVLGGVRETQYF. The DNA for the CDR3 is TGTGCCAGCAGTGAAGTATTGGGGGGTGTGAGGGAGACCCAGTACTTC.

This clone has more than one count but fewer than ten. The chain couples TRBV2 to TRBJ2-3, with 10 positions matching TRBD1. After removal of 6 bases from V and 4 bases from J, the junction contained 7 bases not matched to a gene. CDR3 length equals 15 residues. Per germline, CDR1 SNHLY and CDR2 FYNNEI. CDR3 coding DNA: TGTGCCAGCAGGCGGGACAGGGGTTCAGCAGATACGCAGTATTTT. It yields the protein CASRRDRGSADTQYF.

J is TRBJ2-2 and V is TRBV4-2, with TRBD1 identical over 8 bases. The CDR3 runs 17 residues. Trimming at V came to 4 bases and at J to 1 base, leaving 8 bases not matched to a gene. The germline gives CDR1 LGHNA, CDR2 YNFKEQ. DNA for the CDR3: TGTGCCAGCAGCCCAACTACAGGACAGGGGAACACCGGGGAGCTGTTTTTT. Protein sequence: CASSPTTGQGNTGELFF.

The genes are TRBV6-5 and TRBJ2-5, with a tentative D call TRBD1 (6 bases). Trimming shortened V by 4 bases and J by 2 bases, and 11 bases separated the two germline ends. Germline V gives CDR1 MNHEY, CDR2 SVGAGI. The CDR3 spans 14 residues. CDR3 sequence reads: CASSFRQAQETQYF. The CDR3 DNA follows: TGTGCCAGCAGTTTCCGACAGGCTCAAGAGACCCAGTACTTC.

The chain joins TRBV5-4 to TRBJ1-1, with D possibly TRBD1 on 6 matching bases. The CDR3 totals 14 residues. Germline CDR1 is SGHNT and CDR2 is YYREEE (reference sequence). V lost 0 bases and J lost 10, with 16 bases in between. The CDR3 DNA follows: TGTGCCAGCAGCTTGGAAGCAGGGGAGACAGGAGCTTTCTTT. Protein sequence: CASSLEAGETGAFF.

Notes on this clone: A read error may account for a junction end that differs from germline. The chain links TRBV30 to TRBJ1-1, with 10 nucleotides matching TRBD1. This CDR3 is built from 13 residues. Germline assignment: CDR1 GTSNPN and CDR2 SVGIG (reference sequence). The CDR3 DNA sequence: TGCGCCGGGACAGGGGAAGTGAACACTGAAGCTTTCTTT. It specifies CAGTGEVNTEAFF.

Worth noting for this clone: The germline gene is not matched at one end of the junction; a read error may be the cause. The chain employs TRBV7-9 and TRBJ2-7; TRBD1 is a possible D gene (5 bases). This CDR3 has 17 amino acids. Germline loops: CDR1 SEHNR, CDR2 FQNEAQ (reference sequence). The chain's CDR3 is CSSSPPGRGSSSYEQYF. The CDR3 coding sequence is TGTTCCAGCAGCCCCCCCGGAAGGGGTTCGAGCTCCTACGAGCAGTACTTC.

This chain uses TRBV30 with TRBJ2-1, with 8 bases identical to TRBD2. V gave up 7 bases and J gave up 8 bases; unmatched junction bases: 16. Germline assignment: CDR1 GTSNPN and CDR2 SVGIG (reference sequence). The CDR3 totals 15 residues. The CDR3 is CASQGPSGSLDEQFF. CDR3 nucleotide sequence: TGTGCCTCCCAAGGTCCAAGCGGGAGTTTGGATGAGCAGTTCTTC.

The chain employs TRBV27 and TRBJ2-7; tentative D call: TRBD2 (5 bases). Germline CDR1 reads MNHEY; CDR2 reads SMNVEV (reference sequence). Trimming stripped 0 bases from V and 1 base from J, with 10 bases between. The CDR3 loop spans 15 amino acids. The chain's CDR3 is CASSLSLDPSYEQYF. The CDR3 DNA reads TGTGCCAGCAGTTTATCACTAGACCCTTCCTACGAGCAGTACTTC.

This clone has a handful of counts. The chain couples TRBV25-1 to TRBJ2-5; 8 positions agree with TRBD2. The CDR3 has 15 amino acids. The trim removed 7 bases at V and 3 bases at J, leaving 10 bases unmatched. The germline V gene has CDR1 MGHDK and CDR2 SYGVNS. The CDR3 region has the DNA TGTGCCAGCATTGGTCGGGGGGGCCAGGAAGAGACCCAGTACTTC. Protein product: CASIGRGGQEETQYF.

The rearrangement links TRBV30 to TRBJ2-1; TRBD2 is a possible D gene (6 bases). Germline CDR1 is GTSNPN and CDR2 is SVGIG (reference sequence). The CDR3 is made up of 14 amino acids. Deletions cut 3 bases from V and 7 bases from J, with 16 bases between. CDR3 coding DNA: TGTGCCTGGAGCGCGGAGGGACCAGGGAATGAGCAGTTCTTC. Translating gives CAWSAEGPGNEQFF. The full variable domain, its missing parts supplied by reference TRBV30 and TRBJ2-1, is SQTIHQWPATLVQPVGSPLSLECTVEGTSNPNLYWYRQAAGRGLQLLFYSVGIGQISSEVPQNLSASRPQDRQFILSSKKLLLSDSGFYLCAWSAEGPGNEQFFGPGTRLTVL.

J is TRBJ1-3 and V is TRBV14, with D possibly TRBD1 on 6 matching bases. V lost 4 bases, J lost 11 bases, and 12 bases lay in between. The CDR3 extends over 12 amino acids. In germline, CDR1 is SGHDN, CDR2 FVKESK. The CDR3 nucleotides read TGTGCCAGCAGCCTTGGGGGCGAGGCCATATATTTT. As protein: CASSLGGEAIYF.

This clone was seen a handful of times. The chain links TRBV9 to TRBJ1-1, with D maybe TRBD1 (5 bases). V was trimmed by 2 bases and J by 5 bases, leaving 19 bases between them. The V gene's germline CDR1 is SGDLS and CDR2 YYNGEE. The CDR3 loop spans 16 amino acids. CDR3 region: CASSVSRARPITEAFF. DNA for the CDR3: TGTGCCAGCAGCGTTAGCAGGGCCCGACCTATTACTGAAGCTTTCTTT.

This sequence joins TRBV2 and TRBJ1-6; D is possibly TRBD1 (5 bases). CDR3 length: 15 residues. Germline V lookup: CDR1 SNHLY, CDR2 FYNNEI. V gave up 1 base and J gave up 5 bases, with 9 bases separating them. The CDR3 DNA reads as TGTGCCAGCAGTGAAGTAGGCAGGGATAATTCACCCCTCCACTTT. Translating gives CASSEVGRDNSPLHF.

The chain recombines TRBV5-5 with TRBJ1-1; perhaps TRBD1 as D (6 bases). The CDR3 is 14 amino acids. Germline V lookup: CDR1 SGHKS, CDR2 YYEKEE (reference sequence). Trimming took off 0 bases at V and 4 bases at J, with 10 bases between the two ends. The CDR3, as DNA: TGTGCCAGCAGCTTGGGGAACAGGGTCACTGAAGCTTTCTTT. It codes for CASSLGNRVTEAFF.

The chain carries TRBV2 and TRBJ2-6, with D uncertain. Looked up from germline, CDR1 is SNHLY and CDR2 is FYNNEI. The germline V and J ends were trimmed by 3 bases and 2 bases, with 14 bases remaining between them. The CDR3 loop spans 17 amino acids. The CDR3 DNA reads as TGTGCCAGCAGTGAGGCAGGCAAGCTCACTGGGGCCAACGTCCTGACTTTC. Translation gives CASSEAGKLTGANVLTF.

The rearrangement links TRBV30 to TRBJ1-1; 8 bases are shared with TRBD1. Germline V CDR1 and CDR2: GTSNPN, SVGIG (reference sequence). V was clipped by 4 bases and J by 7 bases; unmatched bases: 8. The CDR3 length is 13 residues. Written as DNA, the CDR3 is TGTGCCTGGACAGGGGGCGCCTCGATTGAAGCTTTCTTT. Amino acid sequence: CAWTGGASIEAFF.